Described below is a single T cell receptor (beta chain) sequence and its context. Its antigen is not yet known. Within one base of it there is no much larger clone, and no base qualities were kept. Libraries came from the immunoSEQ multiplex PCR assay. Rearranged TCR beta chain sequences were amplified with the hsTCRB Kit following the manufacturer's protocol. TCRB libraries were sequenced on an Illumina MiSeq. In the authors' own workflow: The proprietary platform of the kit vendor was used for demultiplexing, trimming and gene mapping. This is the immuneACCESS table as TCRdb keeps it, with only in-frame sequences that have V and J called. A part of the clones is gone; compared with another copy, unresolved V genes explain less than half, and the rest is unexplained. The V and J calls and clone size were taken over from that table, and D and trimming were inferred from the DNA. Here the sample has 70,000 to 90,000 clones; roughly 90% occur a single time. The ten largest clones take up about 0.61% of the sample.

At the junction V is shortened by 0 bases and J by 7 bases, with 5 bases in between. Its CDR3 holds 11 amino acids, cysteine through phenylalanine. Only CDR3 DNA is held: 33 bases, read in frame from base 1. In the germline V gene, CDR1 corresponds to SGHDT and CDR2 to YYEEEE. This sample's time point label indicates: week 5, during vaccination. Each vaccine dose was 300 ug of a 20-mer mutant IDH1 peptide in Montanide, given subcutaneously with topical imiquimod. All donors had newly diagnosed IDH1-mutant astrocytomas of WHO grade 3 or 4 that showed loss of nuclear ATRX. The samples were drawn from NOA16, a multicentre, single-arm, open-label phase I trial in Germany that tested a mutant IDH1 peptide vaccine in humans for the first time. Genomic DNA for TCRB sequencing was isolated from EDTA blood with the DNeasy Blood and Tissue Kit. This specimen comes from a study of a mutant IDH1 vaccine in newly diagnosed glioma (dated by TCRdb to the early 2020s). Describing the broader study: Patients received eight vaccinations in weeks 1, 3, 5, 7, 11, 15, 19 and 23, corresponding to visits V03 through V10. Vaccination began 4-6 weeks after radiotherapy alone, or alongside temozolomide cycles in the chemotherapy-containing groups. Peripheral blood was drawn at six visits: V03 (baseline), V05, V07, V10, V12 and V13. Of the roughly 30 treated patients, approximately 62% were male and approximately 40% were female, and a mean age of approximately 40 years was recorded. Before enrollment, patients had received standard therapy of radiotherapy alone, temozolomide alone, or radiochemotherapy with temozolomide; most received the combination. Longitudinal TCRB deep sequencing was performed for some 25 treated patients wherever samples were available for exploratory analyses. Summary of the overall study and its limitations: It was noted by the authors that analyses of patient blood samples could not be reproduced owing to sample limitations. Availability determined which PBMC samples were chosen for TCRB deep sequencing. Across multiple MHC alleles, vaccine-induced immune responses were seen in 93.3% of patients. Changes in the top peripheral T cell clonotypes picked up by TCRB sequencing did not appear to be linked to pseudoprogression.

This receptor was taken from a woman aged 50 to 65 with glioma. The rearranged chain carries TRBV5-6 and TRBJ2-7, with the D gene not clear enough to name. The sample here was PBMCs, taken from a glioma patient whose treatment included an IDH1 peptide vaccine. CDR3 protein: CASSLVGEQYF. The sequenced DNA is TGTGCCAGCAGCTTGGTTGGGGAGCAGTACTTC.